What follows describes a single TCR beta chain. The CDR3 extends over 15 amino acids. Germline V gene lookup returns CDR1 GTSNPN and CDR2 SVGIG (reference sequence). J lost 3 bases, V lost 0 bases, and 6 bases had no gene match. This record belongs to a study of blood T cell repertoires in COVID-19. About the research overall: The United States, Italy and Spain were the sources of the acute and convalescent COVID-19 samples. PBMCs, B-cell-depleted T cells, or T cells provided the cDNA or gDNA that made up the material.

Per the original methods: Estimation of nucleated cell counts relied on the amplification of reference gene primers. Using immunoSEQ multiplex PCR, the repertoire was profiled, and TCRdb retains in-frame clones only, with some absent. D and trimming were read from the DNA, whereas the V and J calls and clone size are those reported in that table. Here the sample spans 290,000 or so clones, more than 85% being singletons. Source material: peripheral blood. The chain couples TRBV30 to TRBJ1-2, with 8 bases identical to TRBD1. This clonotype originated in a man between 65 and 85 years old with acute or convalescent COVID-19. This chain's CDR3 is CAWSVIDRGDYGYTF. CDR3 coding DNA: TGTGCCTGGAGTGTAATCGACAGGGGAGACTATGGCTACACCTTC.